The following is a TCR beta chain sequence with its context. No cognate antigen has been identified for it. It has no much larger one-base neighbor in the sample; base qualities were not kept. Using the deep immunoSEQ assay, TCR CDR3 regions were amplified from genomic DNA by multiplex PCR. Extracted genomic DNA from each cell subset was spread evenly across all wells of several immunoSEQ 96-well plates, with each plate serving as a replicate. For sorted subsets, each replicate PCR was loaded with about 0.2 ug genomic DNA, equivalent to approximately 27,000 T cell genomes. Purified libraries were quantified with a Qubit 3.0 fluorometer, sized on a Bioanalyzer 2100, and re-quantified with the KAPA Library Quantification kit. A separate single-read 150-cycle Illumina NextSeq 550 flow cell was used to sequence each immunoSEQ 96-well plate. As for how the authors treated the data: Because only junctional sequences without quality scores were contained in the immunoSEQ output, filtering matching that applied to full-length reads could not be performed. Sequences were annotated with PyIR, a Python wrapper for IgBLAST v1.9, using IMGT germline references to assign V/J genes and CDR3. Reads were filtered out if the reads had weak V/J assignments (E-value above 1e-6), no CDR3, stop codons, out-of-frame junctions, or ambiguous translated residues. V3J clonotypes were defined as sequences sharing an identical inferred V gene, J gene, and CDR3 amino acid sequence. To compute the percentage overlap between repertoires, the number of shared unique clonotypes was divided by the size of the smaller repertoire. RTK rarefaction, the Chao1 estimator, and Recon v2.1 estimates of unobserved clonotypes were used to assess repertoire richness. OLGA was used to compute generation probabilities for all TCRbeta clonotypes that the gDNA method yielded from a few donors. Drawn from immuneACCESS, this table holds only the in-frame rearrangements with V and J called that TCRdb kept. Clones are partly lost; checked studies trace under half to an unresolved V gene and leave the rest unexplained. D and trimming were read from the DNA, whereas the V and J calls and clone size are those reported in that table. The sample has around 700,000 clones on record, less than 80% of them singletons. Clones ranked in the top ten supply approximately 2% of the sample.

Deletion took 6 bases off V and 5 bases off J, with a span of 16 bases between the germline ends. Via the germline V gene, CDR1 is MDHEN and CDR2 SYDVKM. From cysteine to phenylalanine, the CDR3 is 14 amino acids long. The DNA shown is the 42-base CDR3, in frame from base 1. This record belongs to a study of shared clonotypes between healthy human individuals (dated by TCRdb to about 2020). Concerning the study at large: The cohort comprised a couple of women and a few men aged 18 to 49 years. For each donor, three plates each were used for CD4 naive and CD4 memory, two plates were used for CD8 naive, and one plate was used for CD8 memory. Blood TCR repertoires of a handful of healthy adults were deeply sequenced to estimate repertoire size and the extent of clonotype sharing between individuals. Different laboratories and diverse techniques were used to prepare libraries and sequence TCR repertoires, to increase sequencing depth and limit assay-specific biases. Between about 0.94 and 8.9 billion PBMCs per donor were obtained by leukapheresis.

The study at large found these results: Estimated clonotype richness was generally larger for naive than for memory subsets. Pairwise subsampling indicated that sequencing depth was expected to affect the degree of clonotype sharing among donors. Even with the large sequencing depth, rarefaction of the sorted-subset datasets indicated that sequencing was incomplete. Sampling was limited to blood, and TCR repertoires in tissue likely differ from TCR repertoires in blood. Compared with non-shared clonotypes, clonotypes shared by all four sorted-subset donors had higher generation probabilities. The small number of donors limited the genetic and exposure-history diversity represented. About 4.5% of naive CD4, more than 3% of naive CD8, 2.3% of memory CD4, and 0.4% of memory CD8 clonotypes were shared across a few donors.

Healthy HIV-negative adults with no recently reported acute infections or vaccinations were included as donors. All donors were Caucasian adults living in Nashville, Tennessee, USA. Magnetic negative selection was used to enrich CD4+ T cells, after which naive cells were positively selected on CD45RA and the negative fraction became the memory subset. Blood was obtained by leukapheresis, after which PBMCs were separated by Ficoll-Histopaque density gradient centrifugation and cryopreserved in liquid nitrogen vapor phase. Analytical flow cytometry was used to check the purity and quantity of each magnetically sorted T cell population. Each sorted fraction had its genomic DNA isolated and then quantified by UV absorbance on a Nanodrop 2000c.

Recombination joined TRBV28 with TRBJ2-5, with a tentative D gene TRBD1 over 6 matching bases. The clonotype comes from a woman aged 30 to 39 in good health. Sequences were obtained from memory CD4+ T cells sorted from blood. Read against the paper, the sample's cell subset or site label means: CD45RA-negative fraction. The DNA sequence is as follows: TGTGCCAGCAGGGGCGACAGGAGAGTCGAGACCCAGTACTTC. This codes for CASRGDRRVETQYF. With all but the CDR3 taken from the reference TRBV28 and TRBJ2-5 genes, the full variable domain is: DVKVTQSSRYLVKRTGEKVFLECVQDMDHENMFWYRQDPGLGLRLIYFSYDVKMKEKGDIPEGYSVSREKKERFSLILESASTNQTSMYLCASRGDRRVETQYFGPGTRLLVL.